The clone carrying this TCR beta chain was found a few times. The primer mix had 60 Vbeta and 13 Jbeta primers. Measured with immunoSEQ multiplex PCR; TCRdb has only the in-frame clones, and not every one. The data contain roughly 200,000 clones, about 80% of them singletons. This sample is drawn from a study of cytomegalovirus exposure and HLA in healthy donors. After removal of 4 bases from V and 4 bases from J, the junction contained 14 bases not matched to a gene. The CDR3 has 18 residues. Germline V gene lookup returns CDR1 MRHNA and CDR2 SNTAGT. This receptor was taken from a woman aged 30 to 39 in good health and CMV-seropositive. The sample consisted of PBMCs. The gene calls are TRBV6-4 and TRBJ2-1, with TRBD2 identical over 9 bases. The CDR3 DNA sequence: TGTGCCAGCAGTGCCACCCCGTTATCTAGCGGGGAATACAATGAGCAGTTCTTC. Protein product: CASSATPLSSGEYNEQFF.